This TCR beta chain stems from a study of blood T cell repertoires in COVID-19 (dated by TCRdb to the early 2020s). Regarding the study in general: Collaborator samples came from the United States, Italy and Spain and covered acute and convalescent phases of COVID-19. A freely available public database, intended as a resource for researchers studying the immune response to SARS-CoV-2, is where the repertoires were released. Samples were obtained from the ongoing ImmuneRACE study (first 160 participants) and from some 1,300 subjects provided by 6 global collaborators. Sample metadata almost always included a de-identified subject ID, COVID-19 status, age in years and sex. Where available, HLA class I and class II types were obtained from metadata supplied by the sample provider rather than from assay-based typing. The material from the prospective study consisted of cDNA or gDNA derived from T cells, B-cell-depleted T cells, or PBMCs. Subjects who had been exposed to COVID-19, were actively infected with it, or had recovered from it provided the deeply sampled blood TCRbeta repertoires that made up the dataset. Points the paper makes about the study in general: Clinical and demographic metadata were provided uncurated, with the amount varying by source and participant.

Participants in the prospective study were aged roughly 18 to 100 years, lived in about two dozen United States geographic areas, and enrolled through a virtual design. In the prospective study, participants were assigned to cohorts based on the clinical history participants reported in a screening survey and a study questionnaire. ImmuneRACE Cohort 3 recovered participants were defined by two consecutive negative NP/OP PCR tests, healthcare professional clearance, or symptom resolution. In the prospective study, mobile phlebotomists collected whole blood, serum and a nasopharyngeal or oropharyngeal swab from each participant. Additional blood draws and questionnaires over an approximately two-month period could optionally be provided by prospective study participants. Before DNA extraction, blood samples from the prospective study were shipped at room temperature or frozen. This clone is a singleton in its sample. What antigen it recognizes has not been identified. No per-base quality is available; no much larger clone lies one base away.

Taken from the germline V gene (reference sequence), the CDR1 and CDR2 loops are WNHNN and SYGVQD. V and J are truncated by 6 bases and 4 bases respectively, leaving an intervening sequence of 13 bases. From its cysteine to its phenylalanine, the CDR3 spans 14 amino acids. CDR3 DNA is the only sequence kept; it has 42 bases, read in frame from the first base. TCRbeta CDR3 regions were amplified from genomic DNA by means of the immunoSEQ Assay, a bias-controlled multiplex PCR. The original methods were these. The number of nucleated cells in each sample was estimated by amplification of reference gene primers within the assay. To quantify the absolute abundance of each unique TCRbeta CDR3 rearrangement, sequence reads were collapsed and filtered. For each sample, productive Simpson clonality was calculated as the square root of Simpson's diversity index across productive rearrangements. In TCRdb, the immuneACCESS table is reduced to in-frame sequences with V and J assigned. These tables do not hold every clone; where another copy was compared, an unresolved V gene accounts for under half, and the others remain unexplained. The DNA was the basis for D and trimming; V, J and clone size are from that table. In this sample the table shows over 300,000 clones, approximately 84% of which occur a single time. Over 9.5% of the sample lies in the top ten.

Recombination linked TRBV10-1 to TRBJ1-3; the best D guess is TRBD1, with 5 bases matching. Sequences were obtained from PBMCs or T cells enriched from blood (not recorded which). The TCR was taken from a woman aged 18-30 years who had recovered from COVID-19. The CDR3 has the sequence CASSLPWGGNTIYF. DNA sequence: TGCGCCAGCAGCCTCCCCTGGGGCGGAAACACCATATATTTT.